The clone carrying this TCR beta chain was observed a single time. Its antigen is unidentified. The sample belongs to a study of chemoradiotherapy in HPV16-positive cancers. Study-wide background: Candidate HPV-specific clones and shared TCR motifs came from two HPV16-positive patients. Whole-study results and caveats: HPV-specific T cells were functionally defined from only two HPV16-positive patients.

The repertoire was sequenced with immunoSEQ multiplex PCR; TCRdb's copy has only in-frame clones and lacks some. Counted here are approximately 50,000 clones, about 88% occurring once; the ten biggest clones make up 2.5% to 4%. Germline loops: CDR1 SGHVS, CDR2 FNYEAQ. This CDR3 is 17 amino acids long. Trimming took 2 bases from V and 4 from J; bases not matched to a gene: 11. Over chemoradiotherapy, repertoires were sampled more than once. The sample was blood, taken from a patient who underwent chemoradiotherapy. The chain carries TRBV7-6 and TRBJ2-5, with 9 bases fitting TRBD2. This receptor was obtained from a human donor with HPV-associated anogenital cancer. CDR3 loop: CASSLRTAGGPAETQYF. The CDR3, as DNA: TGTGCCAGCAGCTTAAGGACGGCGGGAGGGCCGGCAGAGACCCAGTACTTC.